The rows below give T cell receptor beta chains drawn from one sample of a study of blood T cells in healthy people across ages. TCRdb reprocessed the 5' RACE reads with MiXCR, giving one entry per CDR3 protein. The repertoire holds about 1.5 million distinct CDR3 sequences, about 42% seen once, with 4% in the top ten. Sequenced material: blood. The source is a woman in her late teens or twenties in good health. The CDR3 runs from the conserved cysteine through the conserved F or W. The D gene is left open where the match is weak. Only some rows state a clone size, as once, few, many or a class for expanded clones.

V: TRBV4-3; size: -; D: TRBD2; J: TRBJ2-3; DNA: TGCGCCAGCAGCCAAGATACTCCACTAGCGGGAGGCCTCAGTGGCACAGATGCGAAGTATTTT; CDR3: CASSQDTPLAGGLSGTDAKYF
V: TRBV27; size: -; D: TRBD2; J: TRBJ2-5; DNA: TGTGCCAGCAGTACCTGGACTAGCGGGGGGGCGAGGGAGACCCAGTACTTC; CDR3: CASSTWTSGGARETQYF
V: TRBV19; size: few; D: -; J: TRBJ2-5; DNA: TGTGCCAGCTCCCCTGTGGGGTTTGGGGAGACCCAGTACTTC; CDR3: CASSPVGFGETQYF
V: TRBV14; size: few; D: TRBD2; J: TRBJ2-3; DNA: TGTGCCAGCAGCCAAGATCGGGTAGCGGGGGGTCCCTATACGCAGTATTTT; CDR3: CASSQDRVAGGPYTQYF
V: TRBV20-1; size: -; D: TRBD1; J: TRBJ1-1; DNA: TGCAGTGCTAGGGAGGGGGCAGACACTGAAGCTTTCTTT; CDR3: CSAREGADTEAFF
V: TRBV4-1; size: many; D: TRBD2; J: TRBJ2-1; DNA: TGCGCCAGCAGCCAAGGCCCCGCGGGGGGGATCGCTTACAATGAGCAGTTCTTC; CDR3: CASSQGPAGGIAYNEQFF
V: TRBV4-3; size: few; D: TRBD2; J: TRBJ2-3; DNA: TGCGCCAGCAGCCAAGATCCGGCGGGGGGGCCAGATACGCAGTATTTT; CDR3: CASSQDPAGGPDTQYF
V: TRBV7-7; size: -; D: -; J: TRBJ2-5; DNA: TGTGCTAGCAGCTTATATCGCAGACAAGAGACCCAGTACTTC; CDR3: CASSLYRRQETQYF
V: TRBV5-1; size: -; D: TRBD1; J: TRBJ2-3; DNA: TGCGTCAGCAGCTTGGGACAGGGGGCGGCAGATACGCAGTATTTT; CDR3: CVSSLGQGAADTQYF
V: TRBV6-6; size: -; D: TRBD1; J: TRBJ2-7; DNA: TGTGCCAGCAGGAGGACAGGGTCAGACGGCGAGCAGTACTTC; CDR3: CASRRTGSDGEQYF
V: TRBV7-9; size: -; D: -; J: TRBJ1-1; DNA: TGTGCCAGCAACGGGCAGGGAATGAACACTGAAGCTTTCTTT; CDR3: CASNGQGMNTEAFF
V: TRBV4-2; size: -; D: TRBD2; J: TRBJ2-5; DNA: TGTGCCAGCAGCCAAGATCCTAGCGGGAGGAGGCAAGAGACCCAGTACTTC; CDR3: CASSQDPSGRRQETQYF
V: TRBV7-2; size: -; D: TRBD2; J: TRBJ2-1; DNA: TGTGCCAGCAGCCAGCCTAGCGGGGATGAGCAGTTCTTC; CDR3: CASSQPSGDEQFF
V: TRBV20-1; size: -; D: TRBD2; J: TRBJ2-1; DNA: TGCAGTGCTCGGACTAGCGGGCCCCCACTTCCCTCCTACAATGAGCAGTTCTTC; CDR3: CSARTSGPPLPSYNEQFF
V: TRBV7-8; size: few; D: -; J: TRBJ1-2; DNA: TGTGCCAGCAGCGACCTCAGGGGTCATGGCTACACCTTC; CDR3: CASSDLRGHGYTF
V: TRBV7-2; size: few; D: -; J: TRBJ2-1; DNA: TGTGCCAGCAGCCAAGCTGCTAAGGGGAACAATGAGCAGTTCTTC; CDR3: CASSQAAKGNNEQFF
V: TRBV30; size: -; D: -; J: TRBJ1-5; DNA: TGTGCCTGGGGGGTCGGGGGCTATCAGCCCCAGCATTTT; CDR3: CAWGVGGYQPQHF
V: TRBV7-8; size: few; D: TRBD2; J: TRBJ2-7; DNA: TGTGCCAGCAGCTGGACTAGCGGGAGACACGAGCAGTACTTC; CDR3: CASSWTSGRHEQYF
V: TRBV5-1; size: once; D: -; J: TRBJ1-1; DNA: TGCGCCAGCAGCTCCAACCCGCTCGGACAGAACACTGAAGCTTTCTTT; CDR3: CASSSNPLGQNTEAFF
V: TRBV6-5; size: -; D: TRBD2; J: TRBJ2-5; DNA: TGTGCCAGCATTCCGGGACTAGCGGGAGGCGGGGAGCAGTACTTC; CDR3: CASIPGLAGGGEQYF
V: TRBV5-5; size: few; D: -; J: TRBJ1-2; DNA: TGTGCCAGCAGCCGCCTGTGGGACGTGCTTGAGGGCTACACCTTC; CDR3: CASSRLWDVLEGYTF
V: TRBV29-1; size: few; D: -; J: TRBJ1-1; DNA: TGCAGCGGTGAGACCGAAATGAACACTGAAGCTTTCTTT; CDR3: CSGETEMNTEAFF
V: TRBV27; size: few; D: -; J: TRBJ2-3; DNA: TGTGCCAGCAGTCCTCTTAACACAGATACGCAGTATTTT; CDR3: CASSPLNTDTQYF
V: TRBV7-9; size: -; D: -; J: TRBJ2-7; DNA: TGTGCCACGACGGGCAGCTCCTACGAGCAGTACTTC; CDR3: CATTGSSYEQYF
V: TRBV4-1; size: few; D: -; J: TRBJ1-5; DNA: TGCGCCAGCAGCCAAGGCCGGGGCCGAGAAACGTATCAGCCCCAGCATTTT; CDR3: CASSQGRGRETYQPQHF
V: TRBV6-6; size: -; D: -; J: TRBJ1-2; DNA: TGTGCCAGCAGTTACAAGGGTTCTAACTATGGCTACACCTTC; CDR3: CASSYKGSNYGYTF
V: TRBV7-9; size: few; D: -; J: TRBJ2-1; DNA: TGTGCCAGCAGCCGGCAAGACTACAATGAGCAGTTCTTC; CDR3: CASSRQDYNEQFF
V: TRBV6-1; size: -; D: -; J: TRBJ2-2; DNA: TGTGCCAGCAGGAGGGAATTGGAAACCGGGGAGCTGTTTTTT; CDR3: CASRRELETGELFF
V: TRBV5-1; size: many; D: -; J: TRBJ1-2; DNA: TGCGCCAGCAGCATCGGCAGGGCGGATAACTATGGCTACACCTTC; CDR3: CASSIGRADNYGYTF
V: TRBV12-3/TRBV12-4; size: few; D: -; J: TRBJ1-6; DNA: TGTGCCAGCAGTTTATCCAGTCGTAATTCACCCCTCCACTTT; CDR3: CASSLSSRNSPLHF
V: TRBV12-3/TRBV12-4; size: few; D: -; J: TRBJ2-1; DNA: TGTGCCAGCAGAGTTCCCGGATCAGCGGGTTACAATGAGCAGTTCTTC; CDR3: CASRVPGSAGYNEQFF
V: TRBV20-1; size: few; D: TRBD2; J: TRBJ2-3; DNA: TGCAGTGCTAGTTCTAGCGGGGCCGTCACAGATACGCAGTATTTT; CDR3: CSASSSGAVTDTQYF
V: TRBV6-5; size: many; D: TRBD1; J: TRBJ2-1; DNA: TGTGCCAGCAGTTACTCCTCCGGGACAGGGAGTGATGAGCAGTTCTTC; CDR3: CASSYSSGTGSDEQFF
V: TRBV9; size: -; D: -; J: TRBJ1-2; DNA: TGTGCCAGCAGCGTAGAGGGGGGATATGGCTACACCTTC; CDR3: CASSVEGGYGYTF
V: TRBV7-9; size: many; D: -; J: TRBJ2-3; DNA: TGTGCCAGCAGAGCGGGCACAGATACGCAGTATTTT; CDR3: CASRAGTDTQYF
V: TRBV7-9; size: few; D: -; J: TRBJ2-3; DNA: TGTGCCAGCAGCTTAGTTTCGACGCGGGCCCCGGATACGCAGTATTTT; CDR3: CASSLVSTRAPDTQYF
V: TRBV6-1; size: few; D: -; J: TRBJ1-5; DNA: TGTGCCAGCAGTGAAACAGGTTTTGATCAGCCCCAGCATTTT; CDR3: CASSETGFDQPQHF
V: TRBV27; size: -; D: TRBD1; J: TRBJ1-6; DNA: TGTGCCAGCTCCCTCTCCCGCCAGGGGGGCCTCCACTTT; CDR3: CASSLSRQGGLHF
V: TRBV5-1; size: few; D: TRBD1; J: TRBJ2-1; DNA: TGCGCCAGCAGCTCCCGACAGGGGAACTACAATGAGCAGTTCTTC; CDR3: CASSSRQGNYNEQFF
V: TRBV20-1; size: once; D: -; J: TRBJ1-2; DNA: TGCAGTGCTAGAGTCGGCAGATTAACAGTAGGCCACACCTTC; CDR3: CSARVGRLTVGHTF
V: TRBV6-2/TRBV6-3; size: -; D: -; J: TRBJ2-2; DNA: TGTGCCAGCACTCTTAAATGGGGTAGCTTCACCGGGGAGCTGTTTTTT; CDR3: CASTLKWGSFTGELFF
V: TRBV4-3; size: many; D: -; J: TRBJ2-5; DNA: TGCGCCAGCAGCCAAGCGGGGGTCAGTTACAATGAGCAGTACTTC; CDR3: CASSQAGVSYNEQYF
V: TRBV7-2; size: few; D: TRBD1; J: TRBJ1-2; DNA: TGTGCCAGCAGCTTAAGGGCAGGGGGTTATAACTATGGCTACACCTTC; CDR3: CASSLRAGGYNYGYTF
V: TRBV10-3; size: -; D: TRBD1; J: TRBJ2-1; DNA: TGTGCCATCAGGGATCCGGGACAGGGGTTAGGAGAGCAGTTCTTC; CDR3: CAIRDPGQGLGEQFF
V: TRBV7-2; size: -; D: TRBD2; J: TRBJ2-1; DNA: TGTGCCAGCAGCTGGAGCGGGGGGTACTACAATGAGCAGTTCTTC; CDR3: CASSWSGGYYNEQFF
V: TRBV7-9; size: few; D: -; J: TRBJ2-1; DNA: TGTGCCAGCAGCGCCTTACAGGGAGCCTCCTACAATGAGCAGTTCTTC; CDR3: CASSALQGASYNEQFF
V: TRBV20-1; size: -; D: -; J: TRBJ2-1; DNA: TGCAGTGCTAGACGGATATACAATGAGCAGTTCTTC; CDR3: CSARRIYNEQFF
V: TRBV7-9; size: -; D: -; J: TRBJ2-5; DNA: TGTGCCAGCCAACTAGTAGGCTATGAGCAGTACTTC; CDR3: CASQLVGYEQYF
V: TRBV2; size: -; D: -; J: TRBJ2-7; DNA: TGTGCCAGCAGCCAAATGGGGACGTTCTACGAGCAGTACTTC; CDR3: CASSQMGTFYEQYF
V: TRBV4-1; size: once; D: TRBD1; J: TRBJ1-1; DNA: TGCGCCAGCAGCCAGCGCCAGGGGGGCCCAATGAACACTGAAGCTTTCTTT; CDR3: CASSQRQGGPMNTEAFF
V: TRBV20-1; size: -; D: TRBD1; J: TRBJ1-2; DNA: TGCAGTGCGCATTTTTTCTTGGGGACAGGCGAATATGGCTACACCTTC; CDR3: CSAHFFLGTGEYGYTF